This T cell receptor (beta chain) came from a study of shared clonotypes between healthy human individuals. Study-level points and caveats: Having only a few donors restricted how much genetic and exposure-history diversity was captured.

Turning to this clone: Its antigen is not identified.

The repertoire was sequenced with immunoSEQ multiplex PCR; TCRdb's copy has only in-frame clones and lacks some. The repertoire holds 400,000 to 600,000 clones, with around 79% as singletons. The study drew all its donors from Caucasian adults living in Nashville, Tennessee. This CDR3 spans 14 amino acids. Between the trimmed V and J ends, which lost 4 bases and 3 bases, there was a span of 11 bases. In germline, CDR1 is SGDLS, CDR2 YYNGEE. This clonotype was sampled from a woman in her 40s in good health. Some clones in this sample may be carry-over from other donors' samples. The material sequenced was PBMCs. The chain couples TRBV9 to TRBJ2-1; weak D call: TRBD2 (6 bases). CDR3: CASSFGGGYNEQFF. The CDR3 bases are TGTGCCAGCAGCTTCGGGGGAGGCTACAATGAGCAGTTCTTC.